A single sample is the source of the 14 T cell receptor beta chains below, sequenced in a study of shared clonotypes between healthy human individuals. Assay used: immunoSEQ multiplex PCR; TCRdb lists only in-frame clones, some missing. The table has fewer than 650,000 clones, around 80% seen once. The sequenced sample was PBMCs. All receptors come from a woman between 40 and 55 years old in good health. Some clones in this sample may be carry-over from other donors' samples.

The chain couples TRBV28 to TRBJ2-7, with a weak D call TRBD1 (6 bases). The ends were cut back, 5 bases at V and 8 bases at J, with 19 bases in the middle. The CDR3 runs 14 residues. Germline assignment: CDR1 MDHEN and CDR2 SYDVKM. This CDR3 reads CASSPPGTSIQQYF. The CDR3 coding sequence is TGTGCCAGCAGTCCTCCCGGGACATCGATCCAGCAGTACTTC.

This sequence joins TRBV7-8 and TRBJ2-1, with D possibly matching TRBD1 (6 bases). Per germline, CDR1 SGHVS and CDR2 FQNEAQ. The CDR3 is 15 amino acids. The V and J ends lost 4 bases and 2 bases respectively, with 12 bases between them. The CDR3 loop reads CASSSSTGTYNEQFF. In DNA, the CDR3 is TGTGCCAGCAGCTCGTCGACAGGCACCTACAATGAGCAGTTCTTC.

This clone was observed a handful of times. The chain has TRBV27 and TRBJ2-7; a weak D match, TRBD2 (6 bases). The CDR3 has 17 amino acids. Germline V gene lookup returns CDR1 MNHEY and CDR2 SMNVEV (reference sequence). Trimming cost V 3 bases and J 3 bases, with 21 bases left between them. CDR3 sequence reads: CASSFRSYSGPSYEQYF. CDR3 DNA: TGTGCCAGCAGTTTTCGATCCTATAGCGGACCGAGCTACGAGCAGTACTTC.

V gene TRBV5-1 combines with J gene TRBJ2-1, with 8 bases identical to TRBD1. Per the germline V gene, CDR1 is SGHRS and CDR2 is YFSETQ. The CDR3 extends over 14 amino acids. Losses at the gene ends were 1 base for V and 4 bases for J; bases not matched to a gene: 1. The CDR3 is CASSLRQGYNEQFF. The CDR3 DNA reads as TGCGCCAGCAGCTTGAGACAGGGGTACAATGAGCAGTTCTTC.

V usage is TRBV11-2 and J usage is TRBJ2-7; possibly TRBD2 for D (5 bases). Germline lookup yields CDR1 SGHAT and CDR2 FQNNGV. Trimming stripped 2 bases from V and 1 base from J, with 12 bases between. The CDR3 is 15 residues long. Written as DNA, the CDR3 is TGTGCCAGCAGCTTACTAGCCGCGTCTTCCTACGAGCAGTACTTC. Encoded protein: CASSLLAASSYEQYF.

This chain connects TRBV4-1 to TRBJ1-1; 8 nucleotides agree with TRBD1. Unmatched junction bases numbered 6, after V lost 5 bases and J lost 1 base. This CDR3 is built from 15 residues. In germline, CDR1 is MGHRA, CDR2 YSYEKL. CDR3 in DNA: TGCGCCAGCAGCGTAGGACAGGGAAAGAACACTGAAGCTTTCTTT. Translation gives CASSVGQGKNTEAFF.

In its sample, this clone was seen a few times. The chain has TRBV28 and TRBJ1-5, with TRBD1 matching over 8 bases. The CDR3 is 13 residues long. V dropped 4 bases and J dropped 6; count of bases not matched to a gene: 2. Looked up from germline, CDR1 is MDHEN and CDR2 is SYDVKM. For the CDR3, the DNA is TGTGCCAGCAGTTGGACAGGGACTCAGCCCCAGCATTTT. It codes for CASSWTGTQPQHF.

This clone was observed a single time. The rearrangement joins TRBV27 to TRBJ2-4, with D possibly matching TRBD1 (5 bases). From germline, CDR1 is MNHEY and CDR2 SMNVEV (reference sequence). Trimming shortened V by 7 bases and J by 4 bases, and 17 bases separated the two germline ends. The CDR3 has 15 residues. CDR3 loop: CASTSPTGAKNIQYF. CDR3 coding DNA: TGTGCCAGCACTAGTCCCACAGGAGCTAAAAACATTCAGTACTTC.

CDR3 coding DNA: TGTGCCAGCAGAGCTCTCAAATCCCTTGGTGGGGCCAACGTCCTGACTTTC. Its translation is CASRALKSLGGANVLTF. The chain employs TRBV2 and TRBJ2-6; no definite D call. The CDR3 length is 17 residues. CDR1 is SNHLY, CDR2 FYNNEI, per germline. The V end lost 6 bases, the J end lost 3 bases, and 18 bases lay between the germline ends.

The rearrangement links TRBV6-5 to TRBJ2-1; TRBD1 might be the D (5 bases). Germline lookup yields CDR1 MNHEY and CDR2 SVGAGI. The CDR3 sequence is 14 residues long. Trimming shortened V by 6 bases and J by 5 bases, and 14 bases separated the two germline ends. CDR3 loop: CASRRLGQDNEQFF. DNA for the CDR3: TGTGCCAGCAGGAGACTCGGACAAGACAATGAGCAGTTCTTC.

The CDR3 sequence is CASSEPQGGGGAEAFF. Written as DNA, the CDR3 is TGCGCCAGCAGTGAGCCCCAGGGTGGGGGCGGGGCCGAAGCTTTCTTT. This chain joins TRBV10-1 and TRBJ1-1; D might be TRBD1 (6 bases). The V and J ends lost 2 bases and 8 bases respectively, with 21 bases between them. The CDR3 is 16 amino acids. CDR1 is WNHNN, CDR2 SYGVQD, per germline (reference sequence).

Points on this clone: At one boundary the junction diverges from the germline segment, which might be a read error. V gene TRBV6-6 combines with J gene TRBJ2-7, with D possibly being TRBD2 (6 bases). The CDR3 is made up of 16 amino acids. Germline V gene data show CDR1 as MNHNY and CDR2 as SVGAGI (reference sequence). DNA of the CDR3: TGTGCCAGCAGTCAAGGGGTGCCGGGACTCCCCTACGAGCAGCACTTC. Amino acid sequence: CASSQGVPGLPYEQHF.

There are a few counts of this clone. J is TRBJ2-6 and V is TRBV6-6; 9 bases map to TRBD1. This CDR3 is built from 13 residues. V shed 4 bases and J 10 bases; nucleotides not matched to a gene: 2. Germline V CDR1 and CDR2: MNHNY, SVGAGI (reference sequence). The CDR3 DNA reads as TGTGCCAGCAGTTTCGGGACAGGGAACGTCCTGACTTTC. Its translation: CASSFGTGNVLTF.

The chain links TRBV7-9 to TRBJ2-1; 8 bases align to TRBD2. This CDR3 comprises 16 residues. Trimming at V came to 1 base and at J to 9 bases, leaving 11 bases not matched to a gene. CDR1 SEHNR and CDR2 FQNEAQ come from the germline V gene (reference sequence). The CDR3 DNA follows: TGTGCCAGCAGCTTAGGGAGGGGGACTAGTAGGAGTGAGCAGTTCTTC. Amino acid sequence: CASSLGRGTSRSEQFF.